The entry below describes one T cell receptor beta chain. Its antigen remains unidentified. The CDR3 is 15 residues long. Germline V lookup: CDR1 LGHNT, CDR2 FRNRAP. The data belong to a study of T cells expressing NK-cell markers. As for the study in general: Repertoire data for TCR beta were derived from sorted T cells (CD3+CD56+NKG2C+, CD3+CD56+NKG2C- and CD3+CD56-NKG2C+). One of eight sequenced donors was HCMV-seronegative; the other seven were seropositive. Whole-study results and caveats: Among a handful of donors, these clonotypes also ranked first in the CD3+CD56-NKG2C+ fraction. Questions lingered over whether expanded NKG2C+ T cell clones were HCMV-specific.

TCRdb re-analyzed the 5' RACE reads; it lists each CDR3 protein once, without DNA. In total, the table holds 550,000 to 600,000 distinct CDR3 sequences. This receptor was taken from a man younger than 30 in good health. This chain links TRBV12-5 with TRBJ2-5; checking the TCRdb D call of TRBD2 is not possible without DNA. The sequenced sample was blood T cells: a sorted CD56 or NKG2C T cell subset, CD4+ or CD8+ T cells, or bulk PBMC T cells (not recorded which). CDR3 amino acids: CASGLGTGLQETQYF.